Following are 17 T cell receptor beta chains from one sample sequenced in a study of blood T cell repertoires in COVID-19 (dated by TCRdb to 2018 to 2020). Library prep was done by the immunoSEQ multiplex PCR assay. Entries here come from immuneACCESS through TCRdb and include only in-frame sequences with V and J called. Some clones fail to appear in such tables; in the studies checked, an unresolved V gene covers under half of the shortfall, and the cause of the remainder is unknown. The sample yields approximately 210,000 clones; 83% were counted once. The ten biggest clones cover 2.5% to 3.5% of the sample. The specimen was peripheral blood. Every receptor here comes from a man between 45 and 60 years old with active or convalescent COVID-19.

A few counts support this clone. The chain has TRBV4-3 and TRBJ1-1; D is perhaps TRBD1 (6 bases). Germline assignment: CDR1 LGHNA and CDR2 YSLEER. V was cut by 1 base and J by 4 bases, with 10 bases left in between. The CDR3 consists of 14 residues. The CDR3 sequence: CASSQGGGPTEAFF. The CDR3, as DNA: TGCGCCAGCAGCCAAGGCGGGGGGCCCACTGAAGCTTTCTTT.

V and J are TRBV7-2 and TRBJ1-5; weak D call: TRBD1 (5 bases). In germline, CDR1 is SGHTA, CDR2 FQGNSA. CDR3 size: 15 residues. Trimming pared 2 bases from V and 4 bases from J, leaving 12 bases between. The CDR3 sequence: CASSLSFRVNQPQHF. The CDR3 region has the DNA TGTGCCAGCAGCTTATCTTTCAGGGTGAATCAGCCCCAGCATTTT. The variable domain in full, with the rest retrieved from reference TRBV7-2 and TRBJ1-5, is GAGVSQSPSNKVTEKGKDVELRCDPISGHTALYWYRQSLGQGLEFLIYFQGNSAPDKSGLPSDRFSAERTGGSVSTLTIQRTQQEDSAVYLCASSLSFRVNQPQHFGDGTRLSIL.

The V call is TRBV28, the J call TRBJ1-2, with 7 positions matching TRBD1. V shed 6 bases and J 7 bases; nucleotides not matched to a gene: 11. The CDR3 consists of 14 residues. The germline V gene has CDR1 MDHEN and CDR2 SYDVKM. CDR3 loop: CASRQGGARGGYTF. CDR3 nucleotide sequence: TGTGCCAGCAGACAAGGGGGCGCGAGGGGTGGCTACACCTTC.

The chain is built from TRBV19 and TRBJ1-5; weak D call: TRBD1 (6 bases). V lost 3 bases and J 7 bases, leaving 19 bases between the germline ends. Looked up from germline, CDR1 is LNHDA and CDR2 is SQIVND (reference sequence). The CDR3 length is 16 residues. The CDR3 is CASSMRGREEGQPQHF. The CDR3 nucleotides read TGTGCCAGTAGTATGAGGGGGAGAGAGGAAGGGCAGCCCCAGCATTTT. Full variable domain (outside the CDR3, taken from reference TRBV19 and TRBJ1-5): DGGITQSPKYLFRKEGQNVTLSCEQNLNHDAMYWYRQDPGQGLRLIYYSQIVNDFQKGDIAEGYSVSREKKESFPLTVTSAQKNPTAFYLCASSMRGREEGQPQHFGDGTRLSIL.

CDR3 residues: CASSHPMTKQFF. The CDR3 DNA is TGTGCCAGCAGCCACCCCATGACAAAGCAGTTCTTC. The chain combines TRBV7-8 with TRBJ2-1, with no clear D. This CDR3 has 12 amino acids. V was trimmed by 5 bases and J by 11 bases, leaving 13 bases between them. Per germline, CDR1 SGHVS and CDR2 FQNEAQ.

The chain joins TRBV30 to TRBJ2-3, with D uncertain. Germline loops: CDR1 GTSNPN, CDR2 SVGIG (reference sequence). Trimming shortened V by 5 bases and J by 0 bases, and 6 bases separated the two germline ends. CDR3 length: 12 residues. CDR3: CAWAPSTDTQYF. The CDR3 DNA reads as TGTGCCTGGGCCCCTAGCACAGATACGCAGTATTTT. Combining the CDR3 with reference TRBV30 and TRBJ2-3 gives the whole variable domain SQTIHQWPATLVQPVGSPLSLECTVEGTSNPNLYWYRQAAGRGLQLLFYSVGIGQISSEVPQNLSASRPQDRQFILSSKKLLLSDSGFYLCAWAPSTDTQYFGPGTRLTVL.

The table lists this clone with many counts. The CDR3 is CASSQDVEGVDEQFF. The DNA for the CDR3 is TGTGCCAGCAGCCAAGACGTGGAGGGAGTAGATGAGCAGTTCTTC. The chain carries TRBV3-1 (or the pseudogene TRBV3-2) and TRBJ2-1; weak D call: TRBD2 (6 bases). Trimming stripped 0 bases from V and 8 bases from J, with 14 bases between. The CDR3 length is 15 residues. The germline V gene has CDR1 LGHDT and CDR2 YNNKEL (reference sequence).

The genes are TRBV29-1 and TRBJ1-5; a possible D gene is TRBD1 (5 bases). Trimming took 6 bases from V and 5 from J, leaving 14 bases between them. The CDR3 covers 13 residues. CDR1 is SQVTM, CDR2 ANQGSEA, per germline. The CDR3 loop reads CSVGGVGDQPQHF. The DNA of the CDR3 is TGCAGCGTGGGGGGGGTAGGCGATCAGCCCCAGCATTTT. The full variable domain, rest sourced from reference TRBV29-1 and TRBJ1-5, is SAVISQKPSRDICQRGTSLTIQCQVDSQVTMMFWYRQQPGQSLTLIATANQGSEATYESGFVIDKFPISRPNLTFSTLTVSNMSPEDSSIYLCSVGGVGDQPQHFGDGTRLSIL.

This chain uses TRBV30 with TRBJ1-6, with 8 bases that match TRBD1. Unmatched junction bases numbered 15, after V lost 3 bases and J lost 8 bases. This CDR3 has 17 amino acids. Germline-derived CDR1 and CDR2 are GTSNPN and SVGIG (reference sequence). Written as DNA, the CDR3 is TGTGCCTGGAGCCTGAGGGGACAGGCCAGCTCCTATTCACCCCTCCACTTT. Its protein product is CAWSLRGQASSYSPLHF.

This clone was counted only a few times. This chain uses TRBV6-2 or TRBV6-3 with TRBJ2-7; TRBD1 might be the D (6 bases). The CDR3 spans 11 residues. Germline V gives CDR1 MNHEY, CDR2 SVGEGT. The CDR3 spells CASSRIGQLEV. DNA for the CDR3: TGTGCCAGCAGTCGAATCGGACAGCTGGAGGTC.

The chain is built from TRBV7-6 and TRBJ2-2; D may be TRBD2 (5 bases). The CDR3 is made up of 13 amino acids. Trimming cost V 2 bases and J 5 bases, with 6 bases left between them. Germline values: CDR1 SGHVS, CDR2 FNYEAQ. The CDR3 DNA sequence: TGTGCCAGCAGCTTACCGGGAACCGGGGAGCTGTTTTTT. Its protein is CASSLPGTGELFF.

V and J are TRBV19 and TRBJ1-1; 10 positions match TRBD1. V shed 4 bases and J 6 bases; nucleotides not matched to a gene: 5. The CDR3 loop spans 14 amino acids. From germline, CDR1 is LNHDA and CDR2 SQIVND (reference sequence). CDR3 region: CASSTFGTGAEAFF. For the CDR3, the DNA is TGTGCCAGTAGTACGTTCGGGACAGGGGCTGAAGCTTTCTTT.

This rearrangement joins TRBV4-2 to TRBJ2-1, with TRBD2 matching 11 bases. With V trimmed by 0 bases and J by 8 bases, 9 bases remained unmatched. CDR1 is LGHNA and CDR2 is YNFKEQ in the germline V gene. The CDR3 has 17 amino acids. The CDR3 region is CASSQEDSSGGLDEQFF. CDR3 bases: TGTGCCAGCAGCCAAGAAGATTCTAGCGGGGGGCTGGATGAGCAGTTCTTC.

This chain joins TRBV18 and TRBJ2-1, with D possibly being TRBD2 (5 bases). V was clipped by 3 bases and J by 8 bases, with 14 bases between them. The CDR3 sequence is 14 residues long. The germline CDR1 and CDR2 sequences are KGHSH and LQKENI. Here the CDR3 DNA reads TGTGCCAGCTCACCCGGGGTGCGCCGCGATGAGCAGTTCTTC. Translated: CASSPGVRRDEQFF.

V usage is TRBV3-1 (or the pseudogene TRBV3-2) and J usage is TRBJ2-1; the match to TRBD2 covers 8 bases. The germline CDR1 and CDR2 sequences are LGHDT and YNNKEL (reference sequence). The CDR3 runs to 14 residues. The V and J ends lost 4 bases and 5 bases, in that order; junction bases with no gene match: 4. The CDR3 DNA reads TGTGCCAGCAGCCCGACTAGCGACCACAATGAGCAGTTCTTC. This translates into CASSPTSDHNEQFF.

The chain recombines TRBV7-2 with TRBJ2-7; the match to TRBD1 covers 7 bases. The CDR3 covers 15 residues. The germline V gene has CDR1 SGHTA and CDR2 FQGNSA. The J segment lost 6 bases and the V segment lost 0 bases, leaving 8 bases of the junction unmatched. In nucleotides, the CDR3 is TGTGCCAGCAGCTTAGCCGGCCAGGGGGTCCGCGAGCAGTACTTC. Its translation: CASSLAGQGVREQYF.

V is TRBV5-4 and J is TRBJ2-1, with TRBD2 identical over 13 bases. From germline, CDR1 is SGHNT and CDR2 YYREEE (reference sequence). CDR3 length: 15 amino acids. Germline trimming cut 3 bases from V and 7 bases from J; bases unmatched to any gene: 4. The DNA for the CDR3 is TGTGCCAGCAGCTCGGGACTAGCGGGGAAGAATGAGCAGTTCTTC. Protein sequence: CASSSGLAGKNEQFF.